This entry lists 20 T cell receptor beta chains sequenced from one sample in a study of cytomegalovirus exposure and HLA in healthy donors. A multiplex PCR was run with 60 Vbeta primers and 13 Jbeta primers. Sequencing was performed with immunoSEQ multiplex PCR; in TCRdb, only in-frame clones are kept and a portion is missing. The sample yields under 200,000 clones, 65% to 70% seen once. Sequencing used PBMCs. The receptors derive from a woman under 30 in good health and CMV-seropositive.

The V gene is TRBV7-3, the J gene TRBJ2-6; unclear D gene. Germline lookup yields CDR1 SGHTA and CDR2 FQGTGA. Between the trimmed V and J ends, which lost 6 bases and 2 bases, there was a span of 5 bases. The CDR3 sequence is 13 residues long. Here the CDR3 reads CASSSAGANVLTF. The CDR3 bases are TGTGCCAGCAGTTCAGCTGGGGCCAACGTCCTGACTTTC.

This chain uses TRBV28 with TRBJ1-5; D is possibly TRBD1 (6 bases). The germline CDR1 and CDR2 sequences are MDHEN and SYDVKM. CDR3 size: 14 residues. V was clipped by 4 bases and J by 7 bases, with 14 bases between them. For the CDR3, the DNA is TGTGCCAGCAGTTCTGCGACAGGCGGCCAGCCCCAGCATTTT. This encodes CASSSATGGQPQHF.

The rearrangement uses TRBV11-1 and TRBJ2-5; a weak D match, TRBD2 (5 bases). Germline V gene data show CDR1 as SGHAT and CDR2 as FQDESV (reference sequence). There are 12 residues in the CDR3. Trimming took 6 bases from V and 11 from J, leaving 16 bases between them. CDR3 nucleotide sequence: TGTGCCAGCAGAAACGCACTCGGGGAGCAGTACTTC. Translating it yields CASRNALGEQYF.

J is TRBJ1-1 and V is TRBV6-1, with D possibly being TRBD1 (5 bases). V was shortened by 5 bases and J by 0 bases, with 7 bases between the two germline ends. Germline V gene data show CDR1 as MNHNS and CDR2 as SASEGT. The CDR3 contains 13 residues. The CDR3 DNA follows: TGTGCCAGCAGTTCGACAGTGAACACTGAAGCTTTCTTT. This codes for CASSSTVNTEAFF.

This rearrangement joins TRBV19 to TRBJ2-3, with 12 bases identical to TRBD2. J was trimmed by 2 bases and V by 7 bases; bases with no gene match: 7. The CDR3 has 16 residues. Germline-derived CDR1 and CDR2 are LNHDA and SQIVND (reference sequence). The CDR3 reads CASTSTSGGFTDTQYF. In nucleotides, the CDR3 is TGTGCCAGTACCAGTACTAGCGGGGGGTTCACAGATACGCAGTATTTT. The complete variable domain, with remaining parts taken from reference TRBV19 and TRBJ2-3, reads DGGITQSPKYLFRKEGQNVTLSCEQNLNHDAMYWYRQDPGQGLRLIYYSQIVNDFQKGDIAEGYSVSREKKESFPLTVTSAQKNPTAFYLCASTSTSGGFTDTQYFGPGTRLTVL.

The chain carries TRBV19 and TRBJ2-1; 10 bases line up with TRBD2. CDR3 length: 12 amino acids. Trimming removed 2 bases from V and 15 bases from J; junction bases left unmatched: 4. Germline CDR1 is LNHDA and CDR2 is SQIVND (reference sequence). In DNA, the CDR3 is TGTGCCAGTAGTATACTAGCGGGGGCGGCGTTCTTC. Residues: CASSILAGAAFF.

The chain combines TRBV7-6 with TRBJ2-2; 9 nucleotides line up with TRBD1. Germline assignment: CDR1 SGHVS and CDR2 FNYEAQ. J gave up 2 bases and V 11 bases, and 6 bases lay outside the gene matches. The CDR3 consists of 14 residues. The CDR3 DNA reads as TGTGCCGGCGCGGGACAGGGTAACACCGGGGAGCTGTTTTTT. Protein: CAGAGQGNTGELFF. The entire variable domain, with the rest obtained from reference TRBV7-6 and TRBJ2-2, is as follows: GAGVSQSPRYKVTKRGQDVALRCDPISGHVSLYWYRQALGQGPEFLTYFNYEAQQDKSGLPNDRFSAERPEGSISTLTIQRTEQRDSAMYRCAGAGQGNTGELFFGEGSRLTVL.

This chain links TRBV7-9 with TRBJ1-2, with TRBD1 identical over 10 bases. Germline V CDR1 and CDR2: SEHNR, FQNEAQ (reference sequence). The CDR3 extends over 16 amino acids. V gave up 1 base and J gave up 6 bases; unmatched junction bases: 8. The CDR3 here is CASSLGDRGPLDGYTF. For the CDR3, the DNA is TGTGCCAGCAGCTTAGGGGACAGGGGACCTTTGGATGGCTACACCTTC.

The rearrangement uses TRBV9 and TRBJ2-5, with D unclear. Per the germline V gene, CDR1 is SGDLS and CDR2 is YYNGEE. The CDR3 spans 14 residues. Trimming shortened V by 0 bases and J by 1 base, and 7 bases separated the two germline ends. This chain's CDR3 is CASSVGGIQETQYF. CDR3 sequence (DNA): TGTGCCAGCAGCGTAGGCGGCATCCAAGAGACCCAGTACTTC. Together with reference TRBV9 and TRBJ2-5, the CDR3 gives the full variable domain: DSGVTQTPKHLITATGQRVTLRCSPRSGDLSVYWYQQSLDQGLQFLIQYYNGEERAKGNILERFSAQQFPDLHSELNLSSLELGDSALYFCASSVGGIQETQYFGPGTRLLVL.

J is TRBJ1-2 and V is TRBV7-8; 7 nucleotides agree with TRBD1. V shed 4 bases, J shed 4 bases, and the junction held 6 bases outside the gene matches. Germline V gene data show CDR1 as SGHVS and CDR2 as FQNEAQ. This CDR3 is 14 amino acids long. CDR3 residues: CASSSTGETYGYTF. The DNA of the CDR3 is TGTGCCAGCAGCTCCACAGGGGAAACCTATGGCTACACCTTC.

The chain uses TRBV21-1 and TRBJ1-2; the D segment call TRBD1 is taken from the table without a DNA check. TRBV21-1 is a documented pseudogene. The CDR3 consists of 17 residues. CDR3 in DNA: TGTGCCAGCAGCCCGCCGACTTACAGGGCCGGTCGCCCTGGCTACACCTTC. It yields the protein CASSPPTYRAGRPGYTF.

This clone has just one count. The chain combines TRBV11-3 with TRBJ2-1; 10 bases line up with TRBD2. Unmatched junction bases numbered 5, after V lost 1 base and J lost 2 bases. The CDR3 is made up of 17 amino acids. Germline V gene data show CDR1 as SGHNT and CDR2 as YENEEA. The CDR3 sequence is CASSLGTLAGAYNEQFF. CDR3 DNA sequence: TGTGCCAGCAGCTTAGGTACCCTAGCGGGAGCCTACAATGAGCAGTTCTTC.

The genes are TRBV23-1 and TRBJ2-5; D is ambiguous. The better agreement between TRBJ2-7 and the DNA end casts doubt on the J call. TRBV23-1 is known as an ORF, though its function is uncertain. This CDR3 has 12 residues. The CDR3 spells CASSQPSYEQYF. The DNA of the CDR3 is TGCGCCAGCAGTCAACCTTCCTACGAGCAGTACTTC.

This clone has a single count. V gene TRBV5-1 combines with J gene TRBJ2-7; tentatively, D is TRBD2 (6 bases). V was clipped by 0 bases and J by 3 bases, with 16 bases between them. The CDR3 spans 16 residues. The germline gives CDR1 SGHRS, CDR2 YFSETQ. In nucleotides, the CDR3 is TGCGCCAGCAGCTTGGGTCGTAGCCTGGGAGGCTACGAGCAGTACTTC. It translates to CASSLGRSLGGYEQYF.

CDR3: CASSPRTEGDQPQHF. CDR3 in DNA: TGTGCCAGCAGCCCGCGGACAGAGGGAGATCAGCCCCAGCATTTT. The chain has TRBV7-9 and TRBJ1-5, with a tentative D call TRBD1 (6 bases). Trimming shortened V by 5 bases and J by 5 bases, and 16 bases separated the two germline ends. CDR3 length: 15 residues. From germline, CDR1 is SEHNR and CDR2 FQNEAQ (reference sequence).

This clone has more than one count but fewer than ten. The V and J genes are TRBV5-4 and TRBJ1-6; 8 nucleotides align to TRBD1. Trimming at V came to 2 bases and at J to 9 bases, leaving 4 bases not matched to a gene. CDR1 is SGHNT and CDR2 is YYREEE in the germline V gene (reference sequence). The CDR3 contains 14 residues. The CDR3 protein is CASSFDRGSSPLHF. DNA for the CDR3: TGTGCCAGCAGCTTCGACAGGGGAAGTTCACCCCTCCACTTT.

This clone was found a few times. The chain couples TRBV7-2 to TRBJ1-5; D not resolved. The CDR3 sequence is 12 residues long. Germline CDR1 reads SGHTA; CDR2 reads FQGNSA. V shed 5 bases and J shed 4 bases, with 6 bases lying between them. CDR3 coding DNA: TGTGCCAGCAGCCCCTATAATCAGCCCCAGCATTTT. Residues: CASSPYNQPQHF.

This clone was seen a handful of times. The CDR3 loop is CASSLTGLLDTQYF. The CDR3 nucleotides are TGTGCCAGCAGCTTAACCGGACTATTAGATACGCAGTATTTT. The chain employs TRBV7-9 and TRBJ2-3; D might be TRBD2 (6 bases). The germline V gene encodes CDR1 SEHNR and CDR2 FQNEAQ (reference sequence). This CDR3 spans 14 amino acids. Trimming took off 2 bases at V and 5 bases at J, with 11 bases between the two ends.

The chain joins TRBV30 to TRBJ1-5, with 8 bases identical to TRBD1. The CDR3 contains 14 residues. Losses at the gene ends were 2 bases for V and 4 bases for J; bases not matched to a gene: 4. Germline V lookup: CDR1 GTSNPN, CDR2 SVGIG (reference sequence). CDR3 sequence (DNA): TGTGCCTGGAGTATGGGACAGGTTAATCAGCCCCAGCATTTT. Its translation: CAWSMGQVNQPQHF.

The chain uses TRBV7-3 and TRBJ2-1, with 14 nucleotides matching TRBD2. CDR1 is SGHTA, CDR2 FQGTGA, per germline. V lost 5 bases and J lost 13; bases outside the gene matches: 10. The CDR3 loop spans 15 amino acids. CDR3 region: CASSGSGTSGRHQFF. CDR3 in DNA: TGTGCCAGCAGCGGATCCGGGACTAGCGGGAGACACCAGTTCTTC. Supplemented by reference TRBV7-3 and TRBJ2-1, the full variable domain reads GAGVSQTPSNKVTEKGKYVELRCDPISGHTALYWYRQSLGQGPEFLIYFQGTGAADDSGLPNDRFFAVRPEGSVSTLKIQRTERGDSAVYLCASSGSGTSGRHQFFGPGTRLTVL.